What follows are 6 T cell receptor beta chains derived from one specimen sequenced in a study of tumor-infiltrating lymphocytes in oesophageal squamous cell carcinoma. TCRdb re-analysed the PCR reads in MiXCR, keeping a single row per CDR3 protein. Of roughly 14,000 distinct CDR3 sequences listed, roughly 50% are singletons. The source material was blood. The receptors here all came from a male donor with esophageal squamous cell carcinoma.

The rearrangement joins TRBV12-3 or TRBV12-4 to TRBJ2-7, with a tentative D call TRBD2 (5 bases). The CDR3 runs to 13 residues. Trimming left V 7 bases short and J 7 bases short, with 17 bases between. CDR3: CASTRVLEREQYF. DNA of the CDR3: TGTGCCAGCACCCGCGTGTTGGAGCGGGAGCAGTACTTC.

The chain joins TRBV6-1 to TRBJ2-5, with 12 bases matching TRBD2. CDR1 is MNHNS, CDR2 SASEGT, per germline. V shed 5 bases and J 11 bases; nucleotides not matched to a gene: 12. This CDR3 has 15 residues. As DNA, the CDR3 is TGTGCCAGCAGTCGCCCTAGCGGGAGGGCCAATGAGCAGTACTTC. As protein: CASSRPSGRANEQYF.

The rearrangement joins TRBV7-1 to TRBJ2-7; 9 bases line up with TRBD1. The better agreement between TRBJ2-1 and the DNA end casts doubt on the J call. TRBV7-1 is an ORF for which the function is uncertain. CDR3 length: 14 residues. CDR3 sequence: CATLRDRVDSEQFF. In nucleotides, the CDR3 is TGTGCCACCTTACGGGACAGGGTGGATAGTGAGCAGTTCTTC.

This clonotype was observed at least ten times. The gene calls are TRBV24-1 and TRBJ1-4, with 12 bases that match TRBD1. The germline V gene has CDR1 KGHDR and CDR2 SFDVKD. The V gene end was trimmed by 9 bases and the J gene end by 8 bases; junction bases not matched to a gene: 12. CDR3 length equals 16 residues. The CDR3 region is CATAPGTGGQDEKLFF. The CDR3 DNA reads as TGTGCCACCGCGCCCGGGACAGGGGGCCAAGACGAAAAACTGTTTTTT.

The chain has TRBV7-6 and TRBJ2-5; 12 nucleotides line up with TRBD2. The J call may be mistaken, given a closer DNA end match to TRBJ2-1. The CDR3 runs to 15 residues. Germline lookup yields CDR1 SGHVS and CDR2 FNYEAQ. The CDR3 loop reads CASSRTSGESNEQFF. Written as DNA, the CDR3 is TGTGCCAGCAGCCGGACTAGCGGGGAGAGTAATGAGCAGTTCTTC.

The chain employs TRBV7-1 and TRBJ2-7, with a possible D match to TRBD2 (7 bases). The end of the DNA aligns better with TRBJ2-1, so the J call may be wrong. TRBV7-1 has ORF status, its function being uncertain. This CDR3 region has 15 residues. The CDR3 is CASILKGGSYNEQFF. The CDR3 coding sequence is TGTGCCAGCATCCTGAAGGGGGGGTCCTACAATGAGCAGTTCTTC.